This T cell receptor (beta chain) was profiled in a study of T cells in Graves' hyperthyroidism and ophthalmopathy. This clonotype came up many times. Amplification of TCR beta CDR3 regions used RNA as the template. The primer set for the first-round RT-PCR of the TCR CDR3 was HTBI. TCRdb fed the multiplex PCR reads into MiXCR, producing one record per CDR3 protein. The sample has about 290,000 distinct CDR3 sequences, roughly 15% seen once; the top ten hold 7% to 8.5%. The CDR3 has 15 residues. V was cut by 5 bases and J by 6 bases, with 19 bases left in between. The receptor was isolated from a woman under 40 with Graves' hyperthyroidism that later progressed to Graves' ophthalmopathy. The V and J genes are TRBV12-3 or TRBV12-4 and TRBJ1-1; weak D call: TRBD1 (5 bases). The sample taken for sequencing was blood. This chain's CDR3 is CASSHRSGRNPEAFF. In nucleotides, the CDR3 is TGTGCCAGCAGTCACCGTTCAGGGCGTAACCCTGAAGCTTTCTTT.